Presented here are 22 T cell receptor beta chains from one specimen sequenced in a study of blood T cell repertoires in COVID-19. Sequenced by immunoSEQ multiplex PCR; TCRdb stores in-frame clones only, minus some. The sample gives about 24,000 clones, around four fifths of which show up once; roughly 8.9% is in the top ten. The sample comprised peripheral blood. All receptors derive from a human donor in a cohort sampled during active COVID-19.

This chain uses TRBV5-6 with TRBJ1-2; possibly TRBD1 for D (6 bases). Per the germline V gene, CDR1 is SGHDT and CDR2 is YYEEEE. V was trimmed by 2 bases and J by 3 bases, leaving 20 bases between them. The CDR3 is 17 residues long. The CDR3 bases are TGTGCCAGCAGCTTTGGATCGGTAGGGGGATCGTACTATGGCTACACCTTC. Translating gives CASSFGSVGGSYYGYTF. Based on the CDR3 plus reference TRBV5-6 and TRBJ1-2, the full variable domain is DAGVTQSPTHLIKTRGQQVTLRCSPKSGHDTVSWYQQALGQGPQFIFQYYEEEERQRGNFPDRFSGHQFPNYSSELNVNALLLGDSALYLCASSFGSVGGSYYGYTFGSGTRLTVV.

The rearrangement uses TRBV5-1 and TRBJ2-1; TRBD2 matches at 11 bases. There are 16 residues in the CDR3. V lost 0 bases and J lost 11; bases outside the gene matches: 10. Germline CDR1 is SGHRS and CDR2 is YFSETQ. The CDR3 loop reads CASSLEGGTSGLKQFF. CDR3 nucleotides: TGCGCCAGCAGCTTGGAAGGGGGGACTAGCGGCCTTAAGCAGTTCTTC. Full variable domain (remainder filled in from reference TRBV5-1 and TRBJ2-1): KAGVTQTPRYLIKTRGQQVTLSCSPISGHRSVSWYQQTPGQGLQFLFEYFSETQRNKGNFPGRFSGRQFSNSRSEMNVSTLELGDSALYLCASSLEGGTSGLKQFFGPGTRLTVL.

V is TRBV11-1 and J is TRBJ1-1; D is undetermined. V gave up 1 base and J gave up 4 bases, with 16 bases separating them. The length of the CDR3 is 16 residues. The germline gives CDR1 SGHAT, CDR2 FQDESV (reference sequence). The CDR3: CASSLERERPGTEAFF. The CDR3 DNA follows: TGTGCCAGCAGCTTAGAGAGAGAGCGGCCGGGCACTGAAGCTTTCTTT. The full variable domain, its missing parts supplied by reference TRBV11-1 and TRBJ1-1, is EAEVAQSPRYKITEKSQAVAFWCDPISGHATLYWYRQILGQGPELLVQFQDESVVDDSQLPKDRFSAERLKGVDSTLKIQPAELGDSAMYLCASSLERERPGTEAFFGQGTRLTVV.

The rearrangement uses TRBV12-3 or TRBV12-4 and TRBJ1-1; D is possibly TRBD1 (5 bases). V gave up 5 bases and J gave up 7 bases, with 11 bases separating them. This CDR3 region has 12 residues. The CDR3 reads CASSLNRFEAFF. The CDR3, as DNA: TGTGCCAGCAGTCTAAACAGGTTTGAAGCTTTCTTT.

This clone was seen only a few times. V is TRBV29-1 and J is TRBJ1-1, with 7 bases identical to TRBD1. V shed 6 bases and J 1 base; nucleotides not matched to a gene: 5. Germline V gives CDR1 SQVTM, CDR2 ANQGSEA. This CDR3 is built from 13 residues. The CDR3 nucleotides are TGCAGCGTCTACCGGACAGGGAACACTGAAGCTTTCTTT. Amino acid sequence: CSVYRTGNTEAFF. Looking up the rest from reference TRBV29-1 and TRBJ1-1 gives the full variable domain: SAVISQKPSRDICQRGTSLTIQCQVDSQVTMMFWYRQQPGQSLTLIATANQGSEATYESGFVIDKFPISRPNLTFSTLTVSNMSPEDSSIYLCSVYRTGNTEAFFGQGTRLTVV.

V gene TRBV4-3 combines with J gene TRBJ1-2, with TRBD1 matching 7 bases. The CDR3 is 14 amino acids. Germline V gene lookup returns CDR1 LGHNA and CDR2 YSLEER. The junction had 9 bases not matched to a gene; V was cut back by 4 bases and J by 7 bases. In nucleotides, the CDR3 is TGCGCCAGCAGCCCGGGGGAAGGGGGCTCTGGCTACACCTTC. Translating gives CASSPGEGGSGYTF.

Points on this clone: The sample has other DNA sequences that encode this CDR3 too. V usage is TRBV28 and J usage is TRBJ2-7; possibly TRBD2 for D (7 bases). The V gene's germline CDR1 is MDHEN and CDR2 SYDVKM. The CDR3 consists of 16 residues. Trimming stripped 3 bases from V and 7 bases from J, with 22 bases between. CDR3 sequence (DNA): TGTGCCAGCAGTTTTCAGGGGCGTGGGGGGGCACGGGAGCAGTACTTC. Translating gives CASSFQGRGGAREQYF.

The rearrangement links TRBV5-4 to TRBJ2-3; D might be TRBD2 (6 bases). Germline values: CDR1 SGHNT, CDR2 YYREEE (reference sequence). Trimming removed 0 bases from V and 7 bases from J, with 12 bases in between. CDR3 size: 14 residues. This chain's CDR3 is CASSLGGGTYTQYF. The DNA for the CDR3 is TGTGCCAGCAGCTTGGGGGGCGGGACCTATACGCAGTATTTT.

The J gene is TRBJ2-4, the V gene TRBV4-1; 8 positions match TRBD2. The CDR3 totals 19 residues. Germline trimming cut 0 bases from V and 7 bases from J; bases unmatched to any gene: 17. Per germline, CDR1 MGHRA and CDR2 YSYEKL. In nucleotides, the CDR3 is TGCGCCAGCAGCCAAGAAACTGTCCCCGGCGGGGGGTCTGGGAACATTCAGTACTTC. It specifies CASSQETVPGGGSGNIQYF.

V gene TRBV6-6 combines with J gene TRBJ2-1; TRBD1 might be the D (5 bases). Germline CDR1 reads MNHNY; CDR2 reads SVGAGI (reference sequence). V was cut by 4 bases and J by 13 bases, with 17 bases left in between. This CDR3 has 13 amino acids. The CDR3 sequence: CASSSRNDGHQFF. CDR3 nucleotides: TGTGCCAGCAGTTCTCGTAATGACGGACACCAGTTCTTC.

The CDR3 here is CASRFGGGTDTQYF. The CDR3 DNA reads TGTGCCAGCCGGTTCGGGGGGGGCACAGATACGCAGTATTTT. The chain is built from TRBV27 and TRBJ2-3; 8 nucleotides match TRBD2. CDR3 length equals 14 residues. With 8 bases clipped from V and 1 base from J, the junction kept 5 bases outside the gene matches. Germline V CDR1 and CDR2: MNHEY, SMNVEV (reference sequence).

The CDR3 nucleotides are TGTGCCAGCAGCTTCGGAGCCCAGGGGGGTAATGAAAAACTGTTTTTT. Encoded protein: CASSFGAQGGNEKLFF. This sequence joins TRBV5-5 and TRBJ1-4; TRBD1 matches at 7 bases. The ends lost 2 bases at V and 4 bases at J; junction bases unmatched: 8. This CDR3 has 16 amino acids. Germline CDR1 is SGHKS and CDR2 is YYEKEE (reference sequence).

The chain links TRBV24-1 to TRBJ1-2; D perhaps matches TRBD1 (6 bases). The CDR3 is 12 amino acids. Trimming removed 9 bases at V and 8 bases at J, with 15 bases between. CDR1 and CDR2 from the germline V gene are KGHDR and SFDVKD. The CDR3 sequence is CATAGTSGGYTF. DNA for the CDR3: TGTGCCACCGCCGGGACATCGGGAGGCTACACCTTC.

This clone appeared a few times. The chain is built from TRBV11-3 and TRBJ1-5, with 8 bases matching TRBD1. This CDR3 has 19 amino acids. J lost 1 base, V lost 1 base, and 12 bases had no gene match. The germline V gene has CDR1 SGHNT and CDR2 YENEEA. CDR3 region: CASSLGSGTGRGSNQPQHF. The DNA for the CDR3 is TGTGCCAGCAGCTTAGGTTCTGGGACAGGAAGAGGGAGCAATCAGCCCCAGCATTTT.

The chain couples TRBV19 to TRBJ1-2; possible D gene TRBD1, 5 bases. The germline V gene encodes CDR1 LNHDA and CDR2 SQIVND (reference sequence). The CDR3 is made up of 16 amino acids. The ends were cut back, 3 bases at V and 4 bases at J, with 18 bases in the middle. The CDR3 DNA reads TGTGCCAGTAGTATGGGGGGTTTGTCTACTAGCTATGGCTACACCTTC. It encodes CASSMGGLSTSYGYTF. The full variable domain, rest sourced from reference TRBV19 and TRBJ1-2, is DGGITQSPKYLFRKEGQNVTLSCEQNLNHDAMYWYRQDPGQGLRLIYYSQIVNDFQKGDIAEGYSVSREKKESFPLTVTSAQKNPTAFYLCASSMGGLSTSYGYTFGSGTRLTVV.

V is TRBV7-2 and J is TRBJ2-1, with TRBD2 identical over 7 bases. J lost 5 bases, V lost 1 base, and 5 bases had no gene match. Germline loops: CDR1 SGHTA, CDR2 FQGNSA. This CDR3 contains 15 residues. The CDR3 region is CASSLVAGENNEQFF. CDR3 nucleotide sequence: TGTGCCAGCAGCTTAGTCGCGGGGGAAAACAATGAGCAGTTCTTC.

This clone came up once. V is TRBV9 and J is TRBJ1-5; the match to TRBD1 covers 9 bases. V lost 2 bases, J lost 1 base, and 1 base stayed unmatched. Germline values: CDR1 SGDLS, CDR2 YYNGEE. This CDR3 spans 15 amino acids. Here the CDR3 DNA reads TGTGCCAGCAGCGTGGGACAGGGAAGCAATCAGCCCCAGCATTTT. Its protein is CASSVGQGSNQPQHF.

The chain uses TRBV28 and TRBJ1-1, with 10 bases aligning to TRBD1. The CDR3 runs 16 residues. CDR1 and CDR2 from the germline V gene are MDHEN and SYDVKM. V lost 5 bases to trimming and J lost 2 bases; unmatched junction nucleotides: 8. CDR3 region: CASSKRTGGANTEAFF. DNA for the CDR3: TGTGCCAGCAGTAAACGGACAGGGGGAGCAAACACTGAAGCTTTCTTT.

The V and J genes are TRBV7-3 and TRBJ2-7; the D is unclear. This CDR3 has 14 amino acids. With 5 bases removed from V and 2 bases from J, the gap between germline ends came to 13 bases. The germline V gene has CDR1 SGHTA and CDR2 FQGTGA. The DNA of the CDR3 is TGTGCCAGCAGCCCCAACGGCGGTCCCTACGAGCAGTACTTC. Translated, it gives CASSPNGGPYEQYF. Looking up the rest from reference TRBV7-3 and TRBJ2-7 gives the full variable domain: GAGVSQTPSNKVTEKGKYVELRCDPISGHTALYWYRQSLGQGPEFLIYFQGTGAADDSGLPNDRFFAVRPEGSVSTLKIQRTERGDSAVYLCASSPNGGPYEQYFGPGTRLTVT.

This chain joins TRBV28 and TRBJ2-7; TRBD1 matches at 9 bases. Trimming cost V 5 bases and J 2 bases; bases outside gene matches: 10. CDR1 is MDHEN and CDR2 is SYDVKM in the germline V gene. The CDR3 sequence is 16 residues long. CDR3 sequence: CASSGFRDRVPYEQYF. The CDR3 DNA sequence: TGTGCCAGCAGTGGGTTCCGGGACAGGGTCCCCTACGAGCAGTACTTC.

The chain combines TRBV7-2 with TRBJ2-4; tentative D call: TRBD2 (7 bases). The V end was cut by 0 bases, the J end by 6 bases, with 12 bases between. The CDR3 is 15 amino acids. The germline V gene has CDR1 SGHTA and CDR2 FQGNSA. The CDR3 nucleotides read TGTGCCAGCAGCTTAGCGGGGGGGCCTGGAAACATTCAGTACTTC. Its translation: CASSLAGGPGNIQYF.

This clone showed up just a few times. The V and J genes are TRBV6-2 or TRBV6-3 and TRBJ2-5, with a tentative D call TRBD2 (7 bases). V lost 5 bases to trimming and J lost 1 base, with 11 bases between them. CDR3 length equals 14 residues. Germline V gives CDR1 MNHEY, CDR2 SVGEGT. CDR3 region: CASSEGGIQETQYF. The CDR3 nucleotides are TGTGCCAGCAGTGAGGGGGGGATCCAAGAGACCCAGTACTTC.